This entry concerns a single T cell receptor (beta chain). The antigen is undetermined. It was with 60 Vbeta and 13 Jbeta primers that the PCR ran. The assay was immunoSEQ multiplex PCR, and TCRdb's table has in-frame clones only and misses some. The data show tens of thousands of clones, and the top ten clones hold approximately 18%. This specimen belongs to a study of cytomegalovirus exposure and HLA in healthy donors. Study at large: Early release data held 75 million to 100 million unique TCRs from HLA-typed donors.

The CDR3 length is 14 residues. Germline V CDR1 and CDR2: GTSNPN, SVGIG (reference sequence). V trimming: 5 bases; J trimming: 6 bases; junction bases outside the gene matches: 10. Overall study findings and caveats: The study put 150 to 200 TCR beta chains on its list as cytomegalovirus-associated.

Sequencing was carried out using PBMCs. The rearrangement joins TRBV30 to TRBJ2-7, with 10 bases aligning to TRBD1. The receptor's source is a male donor in good health and CMV-seropositive. The CDR3 spells CAWDPGTGVGEQYF. CDR3 bases: TGTGCCTGGGATCCCGGGACAGGGGTTGGCGAGCAGTACTTC. Together with reference TRBV30 and TRBJ2-7, the CDR3 gives the full variable domain: SQTIHQWPATLVQPVGSPLSLECTVEGTSNPNLYWYRQAAGRGLQLLFYSVGIGQISSEVPQNLSASRPQDRQFILSSKKLLLSDSGFYLCAWDPGTGVGEQYFGPGTRLTVT.